The text below deals with one TCR beta chain. Germline lookup yields CDR1 SGHNT and CDR2 YYREEE (reference sequence). Trimming removed 1 base from V and 6 bases from J, with 22 bases in between. CDR3 length equals 17 residues. Original handling: Nucleated cell counts were estimated from reference gene primer amplification. Only in-frame clones appear in the TCRdb table, and some are missing; sequencing was by immunoSEQ multiplex PCR. That table supplies the V and J calls and clone size; D and trimming were determined from the DNA. Of a few hundred thousand clones listed, 88% are singletons. This entry belongs to a study of blood T cell repertoires in COVID-19. Study overall: Nucleic acid was either cDNA or gDNA, and it came from T cells, B-cell-depleted T cells, or PBMCs.

Participants came from roughly 23 US areas, aged roughly 18 to 95 years. Donors in Cohort 3 counted as recovered after two negative PCRs, clearance, or symptom resolution. This chain links TRBV5-4 with TRBJ1-2, with D perhaps TRBD1 (5 bases). Input material: PBMCs or T cells enriched from blood (not recorded which). The receptor was isolated from a woman aged 30 to 39 who had recovered from COVID-19. This CDR3 reads CASSLYLRINPRDGYTF. In DNA form, the CDR3 reads TGTGCCAGCAGCTTGTACCTCCGGATTAACCCCAGGGATGGCTACACCTTC. Together with reference TRBV5-4 and TRBJ1-2, the CDR3 gives the full variable domain: ETGVTQSPTHLIKTRGQQVTLRCSSQSGHNTVSWYQQALGQGPQFIFQYYREEENGRGNFPPRFSGLQFPNYSSELNVNALELDDSALYLCASSLYLRINPRDGYTFGSGTRLTVV.